These T cell receptor beta chains were read from a single sample in a study of identical twins. TCRdb passed the 5' RACE reads through MiXCR, listing each CDR3 protein once. The table lists 200,000 to 300,000 distinct CDR3 sequences, 7.5% of them singletons. These data were likewise used in another study, on yellow fever vaccine responses in identical twins.

Sequenced: CD8+ T cells sorted from blood. The receptors here all came from a woman aged 18-29 years in good health. Each CDR3 is given with its conserved first and last residue. The D gene is left open where the match is weak. Size tells how often a clone was seen (once, few, many) or the class of an expanded clone, and some rows leave it out.

TRBV7-9	NA	TRBJ2-7	TRBD1	CASSSGQGKYEQYF	TGTGCCAGCAGTTCCGGACAGGGAAAGTACGAGCAGTACTTC
TRBV5-1	NA	TRBJ1-6	TRBD1	CASSLEMTGYNSPLHF	TGCGCCAGCAGCTTGGAGATGACAGGGTATAATTCACCCCTCCACTTT
TRBV5-5	NA	TRBJ2-5	TRBD2	CASGPGLAFTETQYF	TGTGCCAGCGGACCGGGACTAGCGTTCACAGAGACCCAGTACTTC
TRBV12-3/TRBV12-4	many	TRBJ1-2	NA	CASSTHNYGYTF	TGTGCCAGCAGTACCCATAACTATGGCTACACCTTC
TRBV7-8	NA	TRBJ2-1	TRBD2	CASSLAGVSYNEQFF	TGTGCCAGCAGCCTAGCGGGAGTTTCCTACAATGAGCAGTTCTTC
TRBV9	many	TRBJ2-2	NA	CASSGSLADPGELFF	TGTGCCAGCAGCGGCTCGTTGGCGGACCCCGGGGAGCTGTTTTTT
TRBV10-3	few	TRBJ2-5	TRBD2	CATYGTSGRERDLETQYF	TGTGCCACCTATGGGACTAGCGGGAGGGAACGCGATTTAGAGACCCAGTACTTC
TRBV5-1	many	TRBJ2-3	NA	CASSLDRVGDTQYF	TGCGCCAGCAGCTTGGACAGGGTGGGAGATACGCAGTATTTT
TRBV7-6	NA	TRBJ2-1	NA	CASSPLVLGIINEQFF	TGTGCCAGCAGCCCCCTGGTGTTGGGAATAATCAATGAGCAGTTCTTC
TRBV7-3	NA	TRBJ2-3	NA	CASSLNPAALTDTQYF	TGTGCCAGCAGCTTAAACCCGGCAGCCCTCACAGATACGCAGTATTTT
TRBV12-3/TRBV12-4	many	TRBJ2-1	TRBD2	CASSLGLAREQFF	TGTGCCAGCAGCCTTGGACTAGCTCGGGAGCAGTTCTTC
TRBV9	few	TRBJ2-7	NA	CASSVRGSPYEQYF	TGTGCCAGCAGCGTCCGGGGCTCCCCCTACGAGCAGTACTTC
TRBV24-1	few	TRBJ2-3	TRBD2	CATSDRALAGGSTQYF	TGTGCCACCAGTGACCGGGCACTAGCGGGGGGAAGTACGCAGTATTTT
TRBV15	NA	TRBJ2-4	TRBD2	CATSRGLAEAKNIQYF	TGTGCCACCAGCAGAGGACTAGCCGAAGCCAAAAACATTCAGTACTTC
TRBV12-5	many	TRBJ2-3	TRBD2	CASGLVQSSGRPTDTQYF	TGTGCTAGTGGTTTGGTACAGAGTAGCGGGAGGCCCACAGATACGCAGTATTTT
TRBV5-1	NA	TRBJ2-5	NA	CASSLLGAGLSETQYF	TGCGCCAGCAGCTTGCTTGGGGCGGGGTTGAGCGAGACCCAGTACTTC
TRBV10-3	NA	TRBJ1-2	NA	CAISESVGDYGYTF	TGTGCCATCAGTGAGTCTGTAGGGGACTATGGCTACACCTTC
TRBV20-1	few	TRBJ2-1	NA	CSAREGFRNEQFF	TGCAGTGCTAGGGAGGGGTTTAGGAATGAGCAGTTCTTC
TRBV5-1	many	TRBJ1-5	NA	CASSLAFNQPQHF	TGCGCCAGCAGCCTGGCCTTCAATCAGCCCCAGCATTTT
TRBV5-1	many	TRBJ2-3	NA	CASSPSNQSTDTQYF	TGCGCCAGCAGCCCCTCGAACCAGAGCACAGATACGCAGTATTTT
TRBV3-1	NA	TRBJ2-3	TRBD2	CASSSLRLAGAGDTQYF	TGTGCCAGCAGTTCTTTGAGACTAGCGGGGGCCGGGGATACGCAGTATTTT
TRBV24-1	many	TRBJ1-1	NA	CATSDLGGTEAFF	TGTGCCACCAGTGATTTGGGGGGCACTGAAGCTTTCTTT
TRBV7-9	many	TRBJ1-6	NA	CASSTDAGDSPLHF	TGTGCCAGCAGCACGGATGCTGGCGATTCACCCCTCCACTTT
TRBV12-3/TRBV12-4	many	TRBJ2-2	NA	CASSLGGPDTGELFF	TGTGCCAGCAGTTTAGGGGGGCCGGACACCGGGGAGCTGTTTTTT
TRBV7-9	few	TRBJ2-1	TRBD1	CASSGQTGPNEQFF	TGTGCCAGCAGCGGGCAGACAGGGCCTAATGAGCAGTTCTTC
TRBV15	NA	TRBJ2-1	TRBD1	CATTTGGGGEEQFF	TGTGCCACCACCACAGGGGGTGGGGGAGAGGAGCAGTTCTTC
TRBV9	few	TRBJ2-1	TRBD2	CASSARLAGGYNEQFF	TGTGCCAGCAGCGCCCGACTAGCGGGCGGCTACAATGAGCAGTTCTTC
TRBV6-5	few	TRBJ2-2	NA	CASSFQSSTGELFF	TGTGCCAGCAGTTTCCAGAGTTCGACCGGGGAGCTGTTTTTT
TRBV28	NA	TRBJ2-2	NA	CASTLSGQNTGELFF	TGTGCCAGCACCCTATCTGGCCAGAACACCGGGGAGCTGTTTTTT
TRBV11-2	few	TRBJ2-2	NA	CASSTPGRRDTGELFF	TGTGCCAGCAGCACCCCGGGACGGCGGGACACCGGGGAGCTGTTTTTT
TRBV12-3/TRBV12-4	many	TRBJ1-1	TRBD1	CASRPEGTGAFF	TGTGCCAGCAGGCCAGAAGGGACAGGGGCTTTCTTT
TRBV5-6	many	TRBJ1-5	NA	CASSLDSRSQPQHF	TGTGCCAGCAGCTTGGACAGTCGAAGCCAGCCCCAGCATTTT
TRBV6-5	many	TRBJ1-3	NA	CASSFDATSGNTIYF	TGTGCCAGCAGTTTTGACGCCACCTCTGGAAACACCATATATTTT
TRBV12-3/TRBV12-4	many	TRBJ1-1	NA	CASRGSGGGTEAFF	TGTGCCAGCAGGGGCTCCGGGGGAGGCACTGAAGCTTTCTTT
TRBV7-6	NA	TRBJ2-3	TRBD1	CASSLGDRGIPTDTQYF	TGTGCCAGCAGCTTAGGGGACAGGGGGATACCCACAGATACGCAGTATTTT
TRBV5-6	few	TRBJ2-1	NA	CASSFGGPNEQFF	TGTGCCAGCAGCTTTGGCGGGCCCAATGAGCAGTTCTTC
TRBV29-1	many	TRBJ2-2	NA	CSVFTGNTGELFF	TGCAGCGTTTTCACAGGAAACACCGGGGAGCTGTTTTTT
TRBV15	many	TRBJ1-1	NA	CATSSRVVVNPEAFF	TGTGCCACCAGCAGCAGGGTAGTTGTTAACCCTGAAGCTTTCTTT
TRBV7-2	few	TRBJ2-7	NA	CASSAPLSSSYEQYF	TGTGCCAGCAGCGCCCCTCTTAGCAGCAGCTACGAGCAGTACTTC
TRBV29-1	many	TRBJ2-1	TRBD2	CSVFGLAGTYNEQFF	TGCAGCGTTTTCGGACTAGCGGGGACCTACAATGAGCAGTTCTTC
TRBV4-1	NA	TRBJ2-3	NA	CASSRIRQLDTQYF	TGCGCCAGCAGCCGCATTAGACAGTTGGATACGCAGTATTTT
TRBV7-9	NA	TRBJ2-3	NA	CASSFVSDTQYF	TGTGCCAGCAGCTTCGTTTCAGATACGCAGTATTTT
TRBV14	many	TRBJ2-7	NA	CASSQGGLSEGYEQYF	TGTGCCAGCAGCCAAGGGGGACTCTCCGAAGGGTACGAGCAGTACTTC
TRBV14	many	TRBJ1-5	NA	CASSREGNQPQHF	TGTGCCAGCAGCCGGGAGGGGAATCAGCCCCAGCATTTT
TRBV29-1	few	TRBJ2-5	TRBD2	CSVEGGTSGTKETQYF	TGCAGCGTTGAAGGTGGAACTAGCGGGACAAAAGAGACCCAGTACTTC
TRBV24-1	many	TRBJ2-1	NA	CATSDFGLEYNEQFF	TGTGCCACCAGTGATTTCGGGCTAGAGTACAATGAGCAGTTCTTC
TRBV29-1	many	TRBJ2-1	TRBD2	CSLGGNEQFF	TGCAGCCTCGGGGGGAATGAGCAGTTCTTC
TRBV9	few	TRBJ2-3	NA	CASSVGQPPGDTQYF	TGTGCCAGCAGCGTGGGGCAGCCCCCCGGAGATACGCAGTATTTT
TRBV24-1	NA	TRBJ2-5	TRBD1	CATSDNDRGQETQYF	TGTGCCACCAGTGATAACGACAGGGGGCAAGAGACCCAGTACTTC
TRBV11-3	many	TRBJ2-1	NA	CASSQLIRWRFNEQFF	TGTGCCAGCAGCCAACTTATCCGATGGCGGTTCAATGAGCAGTTCTTC
TRBV5-1	NA	TRBJ2-1	NA	CASSLGLIELGYNEQFF	TGCGCCAGCAGCTTGGGTCTGATAGAATTAGGCTACAATGAGCAGTTCTTC
TRBV3-1	NA	TRBJ2-5	NA	CASSQDVETQYF	TGTGCCAGCAGCCAAGATGTCGAGACCCAGTACTTC
TRBV11-2	NA	TRBJ2-5	NA	CASSLDGRRYQETQYF	TGTGCCAGCAGCTTAGATGGACGGCGGTACCAAGAGACCCAGTACTTC
TRBV4-1	few	TRBJ1-1	NA	CASSRRLIQGNTEAFF	TGCGCCAGCAGCCGCAGGCTAATACAGGGGAACACTGAAGCTTTCTTT
TRBV10-1	many	TRBJ2-3	NA	CASSEGSTDTQYF	TGCGCCAGCAGTGAAGGCAGCACAGATACGCAGTATTTT
TRBV7-9	NA	TRBJ2-5	NA	CASSSTKFQETQYF	TGTGCCAGCAGCTCCACAAAGTTCCAAGAGACCCAGTACTTC
TRBV20-1	few	TRBJ1-4	TRBD1	CSARAPLTGAGEKLFF	TGCAGTGCTAGAGCCCCCCTGACAGGGGCTGGGGAAAAACTGTTTTTT
TRBV4-1	many	TRBJ2-1	TRBD2	CASSELANGHNEQFF	TGCGCCAGCAGCGAACTAGCGAACGGGCACAATGAGCAGTTCTTC
TRBV7-9	few	TRBJ2-1	TRBD2	CASRRTSGSYNEQFF	TGTGCCAGCAGACGGACTAGCGGCTCCTACAATGAGCAGTTCTTC
TRBV2	few	TRBJ2-4	NA	CASSVLGRLAKNIQYF	TGTGCCAGCAGTGTTCTAGGCAGATTAGCCAAAAACATTCAGTACTTC